The 2 T cell receptor beta chains given below trace back to one sample, sequenced in a study of control samples from healthy donors and cancer patients. TCRdb's copy holds only in-frame clones and misses some; the assay was immunoSEQ multiplex PCR. The sample has about 130,000 clones, 85% to 95% seen once. What was sequenced was PBMCs. The receptors were sampled from a middle-aged man with head and neck cancer.

The chain is built from TRBV19 and TRBJ1-2, with D hard to call. Germline lookup yields CDR1 LNHDA and CDR2 SQIVND (reference sequence). The length of the CDR3 is 13 residues. Trimming left V 3 bases short and J 4 bases short, with 9 bases between. CDR3 sequence: CASSMGRTYGYTF. The CDR3 DNA is TGTGCCAGTAGTATGGGCAGGACCTATGGCTACACCTTC.

The rearrangement joins TRBV4-3 to TRBJ2-7; no definite D call. Per the germline V gene, CDR1 is LGHNA and CDR2 is YSLEER. V was clipped by 1 base and J by 0 bases, with 4 bases between them. The CDR3 sequence is 13 residues long. CDR3 sequence (DNA): TGCGCCAGCAGCCAAGGGCACTCCTACGAGCAGTACTTC. Translated: CASSQGHSYEQYF.